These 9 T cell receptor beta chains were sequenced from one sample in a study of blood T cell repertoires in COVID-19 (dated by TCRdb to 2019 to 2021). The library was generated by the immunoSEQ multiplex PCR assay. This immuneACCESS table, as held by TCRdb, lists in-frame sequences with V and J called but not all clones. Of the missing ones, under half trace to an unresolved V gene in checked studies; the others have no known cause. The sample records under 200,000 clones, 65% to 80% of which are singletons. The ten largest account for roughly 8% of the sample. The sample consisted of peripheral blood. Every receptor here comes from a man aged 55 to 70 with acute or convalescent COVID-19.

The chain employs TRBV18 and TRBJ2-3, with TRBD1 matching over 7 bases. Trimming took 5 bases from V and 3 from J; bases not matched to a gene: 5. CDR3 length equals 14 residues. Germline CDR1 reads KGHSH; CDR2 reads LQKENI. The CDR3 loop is CASSGDSGTDTQYF. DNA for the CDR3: TGTGCCAGCTCAGGGGACAGTGGAACAGATACGCAGTATTTT. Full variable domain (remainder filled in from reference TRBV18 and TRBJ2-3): NAGVMQNPRHLVRRRGQEARLRCSPMKGHSHVYWYRQLPEEGLKFMVYLQKENIIDESGMPKERFSAEFPKEGPSILRIQQVVRGDSAAYFCASSGDSGTDTQYFGPGTRLTVL.

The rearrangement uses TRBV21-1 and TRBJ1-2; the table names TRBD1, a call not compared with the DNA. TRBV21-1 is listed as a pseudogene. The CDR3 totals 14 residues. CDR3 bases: TGTGCCAGCAGCAAATCCGACAGTAACTATGGCTACACCTTC. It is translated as CASSKSDSNYGYTF.

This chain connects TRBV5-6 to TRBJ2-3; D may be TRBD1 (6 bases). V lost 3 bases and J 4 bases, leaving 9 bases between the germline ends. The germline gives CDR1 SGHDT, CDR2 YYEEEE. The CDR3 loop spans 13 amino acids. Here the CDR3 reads CASSSPGADTQYF. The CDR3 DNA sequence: TGTGCCAGCAGCTCACCAGGGGCAGATACGCAGTATTTT.

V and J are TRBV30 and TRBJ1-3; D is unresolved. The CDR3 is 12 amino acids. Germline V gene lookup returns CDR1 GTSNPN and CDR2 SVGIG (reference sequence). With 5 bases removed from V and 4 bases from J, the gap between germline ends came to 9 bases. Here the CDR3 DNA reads TGTGCCTGGGAGAGTTCCGGAAACACCATATATTTT. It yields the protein CAWESSGNTIYF.

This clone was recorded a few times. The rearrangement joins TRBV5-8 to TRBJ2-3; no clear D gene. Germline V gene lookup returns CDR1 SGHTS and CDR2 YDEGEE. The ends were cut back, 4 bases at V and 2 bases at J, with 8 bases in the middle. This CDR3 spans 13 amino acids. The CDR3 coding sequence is TGTGCCAGCAGCCCATCCTACACAGATACGCAGTATTTT. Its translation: CASSPSYTDTQYF.

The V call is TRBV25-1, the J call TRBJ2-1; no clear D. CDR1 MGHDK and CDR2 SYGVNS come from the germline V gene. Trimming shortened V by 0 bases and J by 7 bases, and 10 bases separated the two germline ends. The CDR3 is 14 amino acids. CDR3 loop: CASSEYIAANEQFF. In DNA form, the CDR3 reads TGTGCCAGCAGTGAATATATTGCGGCAAATGAGCAGTTCTTC.

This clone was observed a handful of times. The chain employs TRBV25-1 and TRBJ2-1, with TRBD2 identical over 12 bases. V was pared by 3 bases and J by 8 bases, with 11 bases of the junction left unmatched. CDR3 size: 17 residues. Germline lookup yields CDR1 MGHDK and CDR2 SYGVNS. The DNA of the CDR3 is TGTGCCAGCAGTGACCCCGGTCTAGCGGGGGGGCGGGATGAGCAGTTCTTC. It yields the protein CASSDPGLAGGRDEQFF.

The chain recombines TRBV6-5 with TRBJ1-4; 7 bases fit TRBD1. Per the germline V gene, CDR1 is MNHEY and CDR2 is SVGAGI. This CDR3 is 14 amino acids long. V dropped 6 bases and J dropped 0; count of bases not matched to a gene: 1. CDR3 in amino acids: CASRGQATNEKLFF. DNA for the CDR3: TGTGCCAGCAGAGGACAGGCAACTAATGAAAAACTGTTTTTT.

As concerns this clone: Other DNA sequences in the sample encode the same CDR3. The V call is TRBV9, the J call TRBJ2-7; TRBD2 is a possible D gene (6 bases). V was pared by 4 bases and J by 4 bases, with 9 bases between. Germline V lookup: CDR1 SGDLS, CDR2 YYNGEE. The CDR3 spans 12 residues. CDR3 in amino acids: CASSPGGYEQYF. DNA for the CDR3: TGTGCCAGCAGCCCCGGGGGTTACGAGCAGTACTTC.